The 6 T cell receptor beta chains given below trace back to one sample, sequenced in a study of cytomegalovirus exposure and HLA in healthy donors. The PCR used 60 Vbeta and 13 Jbeta primers. Measured with immunoSEQ multiplex PCR; TCRdb has only the in-frame clones, and not every one. The data show 80,000 to 100,000 clones, roughly 70% seen once. Specimen: PBMCs. All receptors derive from a man aged 50 or older in good health and CMV-seronegative.

This chain links TRBV6-5 with TRBJ2-7, with 12 nucleotides matching TRBD2. The CDR3 consists of 14 residues. Germline assignment: CDR1 MNHEY and CDR2 SVGAGI. V shed 8 bases and J 0 bases; nucleotides not matched to a gene: 2. CDR3 sequence reads: CASGLAGNSYEQYF. CDR3 coding DNA: TGTGCCAGCGGACTAGCGGGAAACTCCTACGAGCAGTACTTC.

The chain combines TRBV13 with TRBJ2-3; TRBD1 matches at 10 bases. Germline V lookup: CDR1 PRHDT, CDR2 FYEKMQ (reference sequence). The CDR3 contains 17 residues. Unmatched junction bases numbered 10, after V lost 1 base and J lost 6 bases. The chain's CDR3 is CASSLAGTGAPLDTQYF. DNA for the CDR3: TGTGCCAGCAGCTTAGCAGGGACAGGGGCCCCCTTGGATACGCAGTATTTT. Variable domain in full (rest from reference TRBV13 and TRBJ2-3): AAGVIQSPRHLIKEKRETATLKCYPIPRHDTVYWYQQGPGQDPQFLISFYEKMQSDKGSIPDRFSAQQFSDYHSELNMSSLELGDSALYFCASSLAGTGAPLDTQYFGPGTRLTVL.

The chain is built from TRBV7-2 and TRBJ2-7; 13 bases are a match to TRBD2. The trim removed 0 bases at V and 5 bases at J, leaving 4 bases unmatched. CDR1 is SGHTA, CDR2 FQGNSA, per germline. This CDR3 is 16 amino acids long. The CDR3 loop reads CASSLATSGRRHEQYF. DNA of the CDR3: TGTGCCAGCAGCTTAGCGACTAGCGGGAGGAGGCACGAGCAGTACTTC.

The V gene is TRBV28, the J gene TRBJ1-2; D uncertain. Germline-derived CDR1 and CDR2 are MDHEN and SYDVKM. CDR3 length equals 15 residues. Trimming removed 8 bases from V and 5 bases from J, with 21 bases in between. CDR3 sequence reads: CASEGSTRRYYGYTF. Here the CDR3 DNA reads TGTGCCAGCGAGGGATCGACGCGCAGGTATTATGGCTACACCTTC.

For this clone: The sample carries other DNA sequences with the same CDR3. The chain employs TRBV6-5 and TRBJ1-2; TRBD1 aligns across 7 bases. The CDR3 covers 14 residues. Trimming removed 3 bases from V and 4 bases from J; junction bases left unmatched: 5. Germline V gene sequence: CDR1 MNHEY, CDR2 SVGAGI. CDR3 coding DNA: TGTGCCAGCAGTTATGACAGGGCTCCCTATGGCTACACCTTC. Translated: CASSYDRAPYGYTF.

CDR3 bases: TGTGCCAGCTCACAAGATCCAGGGTCAACCTACGAGCAGTACTTC. Its protein product is CASSQDPGSTYEQYF. The J gene is TRBJ2-7, the V gene TRBV18; tentatively, D is TRBD1 (5 bases). The CDR3 sequence is 15 residues long. Germline V gene data show CDR1 as KGHSH and CDR2 as LQKENI. V dropped 4 bases and J dropped 2 bases, with 15 bases sitting between them.